These 27 T cell receptor beta chains were sequenced from one sample in a study of response to subunit inactivated influenza vaccine. MiXCR was run by TCRdb on the RT-PCR reads, yielding one entry per CDR3 protein. The table lists 550,000 to 600,000 distinct CDR3 sequences, 12% of them singletons. Sequencing was performed on PBMCs from blood, taken on the day of vaccination. The receptors originated from a man aged 50 or older who received an inactivated influenza vaccine.

This clonotype was found a few times. The J gene is TRBJ2-1, the V gene TRBV15; the D gene is possibly TRBD2 (7 bases). V was clipped by 3 bases and J by 10 bases, with 13 bases between them. The CDR3 is 13 residues long. Germline values: CDR1 LNHNV, CDR2 YYDKDF (reference sequence). CDR3 region: CATSSRGGREQFF. CDR3 DNA: TGTGCCACCAGCAGTAGGGGGGGGAGGGAGCAGTTCTTC.

The table lists this clonotype with a few counts. The chain has TRBV27 and TRBJ2-3; D uncertain. Germline lookup yields CDR1 MNHEY and CDR2 SMNVEV (reference sequence). CDR3 size: 15 residues. Trimming shortened V by 1 base and J by 2 bases, and 10 bases separated the two germline ends. The CDR3 loop is CASSLLVRPTDTQYF. The CDR3 bases are TGTGCCAGCAGTTTATTGGTCCGACCCACAGATACGCAGTATTTT.

V usage is TRBV29-1 and J usage is TRBJ1-4; 7 bases agree with TRBD1. The CDR3 consists of 12 residues. From germline, CDR1 is SQVTM and CDR2 ANQGSEA. V shed 6 bases, J shed 5 bases, and the junction held 3 bases outside the gene matches. CDR3 protein: CSVQDRNEKLFF. In DNA form, the CDR3 reads TGCAGCGTCCAGGACAGGAATGAAAAACTGTTTTTT.

This chain links TRBV7-2 with TRBJ2-1, with D tentatively TRBD1 (6 bases). This CDR3 comprises 16 residues. Germline lookup yields CDR1 SGHTA and CDR2 FQGNSA. V was clipped by 3 bases and J by 0 bases, with 12 bases between them. This CDR3 is CASSFWTDPSYNEQFF. Written as DNA, the CDR3 is TGTGCCAGCAGCTTTTGGACAGACCCCTCCTACAATGAGCAGTTCTTC.

This clonotype has ten or more counts. The chain uses TRBV12-3 or TRBV12-4 and TRBJ1-5; D is ambiguous. This CDR3 region has 16 residues. V was pared by 3 bases and J by 0 bases, with 12 bases between. CDR3 DNA sequence: TGTGCCAGCAGTTTCGGGTCAGGCAATAGCAATCAGCCCCAGCATTTT. Protein sequence: CASSFGSGNSNQPQHF.

This clonotype was counted only a few times. This sequence joins TRBV10-3 and TRBJ2-1, with 7 bases fitting TRBD2. This CDR3 spans 16 amino acids. The V and J ends lost 5 bases and 0 bases, in that order; junction bases with no gene match: 7. Germline CDR1 ENHRY, CDR2 SYGVKD. CDR3: CAISSTSASSYNEQFF. In DNA, the CDR3 is TGTGCCATCAGTTCCACTAGCGCGAGCTCCTACAATGAGCAGTTCTTC.

The chain employs TRBV4-1 and TRBJ2-7, with D perhaps matching TRBD2 (6 bases). Germline CDR1 reads MGHRA; CDR2 reads YSYEKL. The ends were cut back, 1 base at V and 5 bases at J, with 18 bases in the middle. The CDR3 sequence is 16 residues long. The CDR3 loop is CASSQGPGRTIHEQYF. The CDR3 DNA reads TGCGCCAGCAGCCAAGGGCCGGGACGGACTATCCACGAGCAGTACTTC.

This clonotype occurred a few times. The rearrangement joins TRBV30 to TRBJ1-1; D is ambiguous. The germline CDR1 and CDR2 sequences are GTSNPN and SVGIG (reference sequence). This CDR3 has 13 amino acids. V was clipped by 3 bases and J by 3 bases, with 11 bases between them. CDR3 sequence: CAWRTGRYTEAFF. CDR3 in DNA: TGTGCCTGGAGAACCGGTAGATACACTGAAGCTTTCTTT.

The rearrangement links TRBV4-3 to TRBJ2-3; 7 positions match TRBD2. Trimming at V came to 0 bases and at J to 10 bases, leaving 10 bases not matched to a gene. From germline, CDR1 is LGHNA and CDR2 YSLEER. The CDR3 covers 15 residues. CDR3 in amino acids: CASSQDRAGEEAQYF. The CDR3 region has the DNA TGCGCCAGCAGCCAAGATCGGGCGGGAGAGGAGGCGCAGTATTTT.

Comment on this clonotype: At one end, the junction sequence differs from germline, possibly due to a read error. The CDR3: CATRGPNSPLHF. CDR3 in DNA: TGCGCCACAAGGGGTCCAAATTCACCCCTCCACTTT. V is TRBV6-5 and J is TRBJ1-6; a possible D gene is TRBD1 (5 bases). This CDR3 spans 12 amino acids. CDR1 is MNHEY, CDR2 SVGAGI, per germline.

The chain recombines TRBV7-9 with TRBJ2-2, with no clear D. The V gene's germline CDR1 is SEHNR and CDR2 FQNEAQ (reference sequence). Deletions cut 5 bases from V and 5 bases from J, with 9 bases between. The CDR3 totals 13 residues. The CDR3 bases are TGTGCCAGCAGCCCCCATCAAACCGGGGAGCTGTTTTTT. The encoded protein is CASSPHQTGELFF.

This clonotype has a handful of counts. This chain links TRBV6-5 with TRBJ2-1, with D uncertain. Trimming left V 7 bases short and J 6 bases short, with 10 bases between. Germline V gives CDR1 MNHEY, CDR2 SVGAGI. The CDR3 has 12 residues. CDR3 amino acids: CASKEHGNEQFF. CDR3 bases: TGTGCCAGCAAGGAGCACGGCAATGAGCAGTTCTTC.

The sample holds a few counts of this clonotype. The V and J genes are TRBV7-9 and TRBJ2-3; 7 bases line up with TRBD1. Germline trimming cut 5 bases from V and 2 bases from J; bases unmatched to any gene: 4. Germline V lookup: CDR1 SEHNR, CDR2 FQNEAQ (reference sequence). This CDR3 spans 14 amino acids. As DNA, the CDR3 is TGTGCCAGCAGCCAAGGACAGGTCACAGATACGCAGTATTTT. It specifies CASSQGQVTDTQYF.

This clonotype was seen a few times. This chain uses TRBV14 with TRBJ2-3; 9 bases fit TRBD2. CDR3 length: 17 amino acids. Germline CDR1 reads SGHDN; CDR2 reads FVKESK. J gave up 6 bases and V 3 bases, and 13 bases lay outside the gene matches. As DNA, the CDR3 is TGTGCCAGCAGCCAGCGGGGGGGACCATTAAGACCGGATACGCAGTATTTT. It specifies CASSQRGGPLRPDTQYF.

The chain links TRBV5-1 to TRBJ1-1; D call uncertain. V lost 3 bases, J lost 1 base, and 13 bases lay in between. Germline lookup yields CDR1 SGHRS and CDR2 YFSETQ. The CDR3 sequence is 15 residues long. The CDR3 loop reads CASSSHGVSNTEAFF. Here the CDR3 DNA reads TGCGCCAGCAGCTCTCACGGGGTGTCGAACACTGAAGCTTTCTTT.

The table lists this clonotype with a few counts. The rearrangement joins TRBV6-2 or TRBV6-3 to TRBJ2-7; 7 bases are shared with TRBD1. This CDR3 has 14 residues. CDR1 and CDR2 (germline): MNHEY, SVGEGT. V shed 7 bases, J shed 4 bases, and the junction held 10 bases outside the gene matches. This CDR3 is CASTIPGQSYEQYF. The CDR3 nucleotides read TGTGCCAGCACCATTCCGGGACAGTCTTACGAGCAGTACTTC.

In its sample, this clonotype was seen a few times. A read error may produce the germline difference seen at one junction end. This chain links TRBV25-1 with TRBJ2-3; D is ambiguous. CDR1 is MGHDK, CDR2 SYGVNS, per germline. The CDR3 is 14 amino acids. CDR3 loop: CASSESILTDPQYF. The CDR3 DNA sequence: TGTGCCAGCAGTGAATCTATCCTCACAGATCCGCAGTATTTT.

The chain combines TRBV28 with TRBJ2-7, with D uncertain. The CDR3 loop spans 10 amino acids. CDR1 and CDR2 (germline): MDHEN, SYDVKM. Trimming removed 10 bases at V and 4 bases at J, with 8 bases between. CDR3 sequence reads: CATGTYEQYF. CDR3 in DNA: TGTGCCACGGGCACGTACGAGCAGTACTTC.

This clonotype came up many times. The V gene is TRBV29-1, the J gene TRBJ2-3; the match to TRBD2 covers 7 bases. The ends lost 4 bases at V and 2 bases at J; junction bases unmatched: 6. This CDR3 spans 14 amino acids. Per germline, CDR1 SQVTM and CDR2 ANQGSEA. The DNA for the CDR3 is TGCAGCGTTGGGTCTAGCGGTTACACAGATACGCAGTATTTT. This sequence encodes CSVGSSGYTDTQYF.

This clonotype was recorded many times. The chain carries TRBV5-1 and TRBJ2-7; the match to TRBD2 covers 8 bases. Trimming took 2 bases from V and 3 from J; bases not matched to a gene: 1. CDR3 size: 13 residues. The germline CDR1 and CDR2 sequences are SGHRS and YFSETQ. The CDR3 loop is CASSFSGDYEQYF. The CDR3 region has the DNA TGCGCCAGCAGCTTTAGCGGGGACTACGAGCAGTACTTC. Looking up the rest from reference TRBV5-1 and TRBJ2-7 gives the full variable domain: KAGVTQTPRYLIKTRGQQVTLSCSPISGHRSVSWYQQTPGQGLQFLFEYFSETQRNKGNFPGRFSGRQFSNSRSEMNVSTLELGDSALYLCASSFSGDYEQYFGPGTRLTVT.

This clonotype has a handful of counts. This chain links TRBV29-1 with TRBJ1-1; TRBD1 might be the D (6 bases). Trimming removed 5 bases at V and 0 bases at J, with 7 bases between. The CDR3 sequence is 12 residues long. In germline, CDR1 is SQVTM, CDR2 ANQGSEA. The CDR3 here is CSVRGVNTEAFF. DNA of the CDR3: TGCAGCGTTAGGGGGGTGAACACTGAAGCTTTCTTT.

The chain employs TRBV6-2 or TRBV6-3 and TRBJ1-1; 9 positions agree with TRBD1. The CDR3 contains 14 residues. V shed 8 bases, J shed 6 bases, and the junction held 10 bases outside the gene matches. In germline, CDR1 is MNHEY, CDR2 SVGEGT. CDR3 region: CASRRTGVMAEAFF. The CDR3 region has the DNA TGTGCCAGCCGTAGGACAGGGGTCATGGCTGAAGCTTTCTTT.

The chain recombines TRBV24-1 with TRBJ1-2, with no clear D. The CDR3 extends over 12 amino acids. Per germline, CDR1 KGHDR and CDR2 SFDVKD. V dropped 7 bases and J dropped 2 bases, with 7 bases sitting between them. CDR3 in DNA: TGTGCCACCAGCGAGGGAAACTATGGCTACACCTTC. Its protein is CATSEGNYGYTF.

This clonotype was found many times. The V gene is TRBV12-3 or TRBV12-4, the J gene TRBJ1-5, with D unclear. The CDR3 extends over 12 amino acids. The germline V and J ends were trimmed by 8 bases and 9 bases, with 14 bases remaining between them. As DNA, the CDR3 is TGTGCCAGCCAAGCCCCTGGTGGGCCCCAGCATTTT. It codes for CASQAPGGPQHF.

This chain joins TRBV6-2 or TRBV6-3 and TRBJ2-4; D not resolved. With 6 bases removed from V and 2 bases from J, the gap between germline ends came to 8 bases. The germline V gene encodes CDR1 MNHEY and CDR2 SVGEGT. CDR3 size: 13 residues. The CDR3 protein is CASSHEPKNIQYF. CDR3 DNA sequence: TGTGCCAGCAGCCACGAGCCCAAAAACATTCAGTACTTC.

The chain couples TRBV11-2 to TRBJ2-4; tentative D call: TRBD1 (5 bases). CDR1 and CDR2 (germline): SGHAT, FQNNGV. This CDR3 contains 15 residues. V lost 0 bases to trimming and J lost 6 bases, with 12 bases between them. CDR3 amino acids: CASSLERRQGNIQYF. In nucleotides, the CDR3 is TGTGCCAGCAGCTTAGAAAGGCGGCAGGGAAACATTCAGTACTTC. Filled out from reference TRBV11-2 and TRBJ2-4, the complete variable domain reads EAGVAQSPRYKIIEKRQSVAFWCNPISGHATLYWYQQILGQGPKLLIQFQNNGVVDDSQLPKDRFSAERLKGVDSTLKIQPAKLEDSAVYLCASSLERRQGNIQYFGAGTRLSVL.

This clonotype was counted between two and nine times. This chain joins TRBV6-2 or TRBV6-3 and TRBJ1-6; D uncertain. Trimming took 10 bases from V and 5 from J, leaving 15 bases between them. From germline, CDR1 is MNHEY and CDR2 SVGEGT. The CDR3 runs to 14 residues. The CDR3: CATSGGGNNSPLHF. DNA for the CDR3: TGTGCCACAAGTGGAGGAGGGAATAATTCACCCCTCCACTTT.